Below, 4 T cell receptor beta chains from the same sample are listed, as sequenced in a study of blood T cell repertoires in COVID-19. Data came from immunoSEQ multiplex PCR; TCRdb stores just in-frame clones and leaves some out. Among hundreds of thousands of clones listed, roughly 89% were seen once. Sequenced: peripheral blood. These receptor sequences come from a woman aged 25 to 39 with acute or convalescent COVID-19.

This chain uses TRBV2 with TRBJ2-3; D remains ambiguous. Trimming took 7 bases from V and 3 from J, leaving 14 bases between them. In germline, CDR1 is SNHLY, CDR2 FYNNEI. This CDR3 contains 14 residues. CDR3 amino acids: CASTSTTLTDTQYF. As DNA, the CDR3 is TGTGCCAGCACATCTACTACTCTGACAGATACGCAGTATTTT.

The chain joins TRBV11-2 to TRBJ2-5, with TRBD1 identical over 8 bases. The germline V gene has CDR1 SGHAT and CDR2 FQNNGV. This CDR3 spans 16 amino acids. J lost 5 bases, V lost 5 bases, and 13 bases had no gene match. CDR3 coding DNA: TGTGCCAGCAGCATAACTAGACAGGGGCTCGGGGAGACCCAGTACTTC. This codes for CASSITRQGLGETQYF.

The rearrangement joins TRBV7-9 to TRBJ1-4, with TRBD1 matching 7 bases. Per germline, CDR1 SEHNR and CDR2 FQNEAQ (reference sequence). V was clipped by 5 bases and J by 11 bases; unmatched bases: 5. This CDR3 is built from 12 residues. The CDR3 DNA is TGTGCCAGCAGCGCACAGGGACAGAAACTGTTTTTT. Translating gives CASSAQGQKLFF.

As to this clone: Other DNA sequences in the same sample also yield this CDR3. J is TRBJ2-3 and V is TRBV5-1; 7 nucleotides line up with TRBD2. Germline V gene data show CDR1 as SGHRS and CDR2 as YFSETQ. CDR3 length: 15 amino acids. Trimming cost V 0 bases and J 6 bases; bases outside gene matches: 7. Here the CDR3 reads CASSLAGGGTDTQYF. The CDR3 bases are TGCGCCAGCAGCTTGGCTGGGGGGGGGACCGATACGCAGTATTTT.